Each of the 17 T cell receptor beta chains below was sequenced from the same sample in a study of Graves' ophthalmopathy and Graves' hyperthyroidism. From RNA, the CDR3 regions of TCR beta chains were amplified and sequenced. HTBI primers were used in a first-round RT-PCR, which preceded a second-round multiplex PCR. MiXCR was run by TCRdb on the multiplex PCR reads, yielding one entry per CDR3 protein. The table shows some 1.1 million distinct CDR3 sequences, with less than 45% occurring only once. Sequenced sample: peripheral blood or thyroid tissue (not recorded which). Receptors originate from an adult man with Graves' hyperthyroidism.

Concerning this clonotype: It may be a read error: a sequence one base away is much more abundant. The chain links TRBV25-1 to TRBJ1-2; TRBD1 might be the D (5 bases). Trimming shortened V by 6 bases and J by 4 bases, and 21 bases separated the two germline ends. This CDR3 region has 16 residues. Germline V lookup: CDR1 MGHDK, CDR2 SYGVNS. Written as DNA, the CDR3 is TGTGCCAGCAGCTTGGGACCAGGGCCCCCCGGCTATGGCTACACCTTC. Protein: CASSLGPGPPGYGYTF.

The chain couples TRBV6-2 or TRBV6-3 to TRBJ2-2; D may be TRBD1 or TRBD2 (5 bases each). The germline gives CDR1 MNHEY, CDR2 SVGEGT. The V end was cut by 7 bases, the J end by 1 base, with 16 bases between. This CDR3 spans 16 amino acids. DNA for the CDR3: TGTGCCAGCACCCCGAGAGGGGTTGAGAACACCGGGGAGCTGTTTTTT. This codes for CASTPRGVENTGELFF.

This clonotype was counted between two and nine times. This CDR3 reads CASSRRTGPPGAYEQYF. The CDR3 bases are TGCGCCAGCAGCCGACGAACGGGGCCTCCGGGGGCCTACGAGCAGTACTTC. The chain combines TRBV5-1 with TRBJ2-7, with D possibly being TRBD2 (6 bases). Trimming cost V 4 bases and J 2 bases, with 22 bases left between them. CDR3 length equals 17 residues. The germline CDR1 and CDR2 sequences are SGHRS and YFSETQ.

This clonotype was found many times. CDR3 sequence (DNA): TGTGCCAGCAGCTTACCCGGTAGAGGCTATGGCTACACCTTC. Its protein is CASSLPGRGYGYTF. This chain links TRBV7-9 with TRBJ1-2, with D unresolved. The V gene lost 2 bases and the J gene lost 4 bases, with 11 bases spanning the gap. Per germline, CDR1 SEHNR and CDR2 FQNEAQ (reference sequence). This CDR3 comprises 14 residues.

The J gene is TRBJ1-4, the V gene TRBV11-2, with D possibly matching TRBD1 (5 bases). V was trimmed by 1 base and J by 3 bases, leaving 15 bases between them. Germline lookup yields CDR1 SGHAT and CDR2 FQNNGV. This CDR3 is 17 amino acids long. CDR3 in amino acids: CASSLGTSGGANEKLFF. The CDR3 DNA sequence: TGTGCCAGCAGCTTAGGCACTAGCGGGGGAGCTAATGAAAAACTGTTTTTT.

This clonotype was detected only once. J is TRBJ2-5 and V is TRBV2, with 10 bases aligning to TRBD1. The J call may be mistaken, given a closer DNA end match to TRBJ2-1. In germline, CDR1 is SNHLY, CDR2 FYNNEI. There are 15 residues in the CDR3. CDR3 region: CASSGGTRTGGEQFF. Written as DNA, the CDR3 is TGTGCCAGCAGTGGGGGGACTCGGACAGGGGGTGAGCAGTTCTTC.

Only a few counts were recorded for this clonotype. The CDR3 bases are TGTGCCACCAGCAGAGATCGGGGGACAGGCCTTTACATGAACACTGAAGCTTTCTTT. Its protein is CATSRDRGTGLYMNTEAFF. The rearrangement joins TRBV15 to TRBJ1-1; 8 bases line up with TRBD1. Germline V CDR1 and CDR2: LNHNV, YYDKDF (reference sequence). With 0 bases clipped from V and 0 bases from J, the junction kept 12 bases outside the gene matches. The CDR3 has 19 residues.

Remarks on this clonotype: Mismatch with germline at one junction end may stem from a read error. The J gene is TRBJ2-7, the V gene TRBV7-9; TRBD2 might be the D (6 bases). Germline CDR1 and CDR2: SEHNR and FQNEAQ (reference sequence). There are 14 residues in the CDR3. The CDR3 nucleotides read TGTGCCAGCAGTTTAGTCCCTTCGGGGGACGAGCAGTACTTC. The encoded protein is CASSLVPSGDEQYF.

J is TRBJ2-7 and V is TRBV6-5; possible D gene TRBD1, 6 bases. Trimming took 2 bases from V and 6 from J, leaving 20 bases between them. Germline CDR1 and CDR2: MNHEY and SVGAGI. The length of the CDR3 is 16 residues. The CDR3 sequence is CASSYTTLRGSSEQYF. As DNA, the CDR3 is TGTGCCAGCAGTTACACAACCCTCAGGGGTAGCAGCGAGCAGTACTTC.

This sequence joins TRBV19 and TRBJ2-7; 9 bases match TRBD1. This CDR3 comprises 15 residues. The trim removed 6 bases at V and 3 bases at J, leaving 9 bases unmatched. Germline V gene data show CDR1 as LNHDA and CDR2 as SQIVND (reference sequence). CDR3 sequence reads: CASSPRDRDDYEQYF. The DNA for the CDR3 is TGTGCCAGTAGCCCCCGGGACAGGGACGACTACGAGCAGTACTTC.

This clonotype was observed many times. The gene calls are TRBV12-3 or TRBV12-4 and TRBJ1-1; 9 bases fit TRBD1. The CDR3 is 15 amino acids. The V and J ends lost 4 bases and 5 bases, in that order; junction bases with no gene match: 8. The CDR3 bases are TGTGCCAGCAGTTCTGACCGGGACAGGGCAACTGAAGCTTTCTTT. It encodes CASSSDRDRATEAFF.

V usage is TRBV7-2 and J usage is TRBJ1-2; 7 bases match TRBD1. Germline assignment: CDR1 SGHTA and CDR2 FQGNSA. The CDR3 extends over 13 amino acids. Losses at the gene ends were 7 bases for V and 6 bases for J; bases not matched to a gene: 8. DNA of the CDR3: TGTGCCAGCAACCGTAGGGGGCGTGATGGCTACACCTTC. This codes for CASNRRGRDGYTF.

This clonotype has ten or more counts. The J gene is TRBJ2-7, the V gene TRBV4-3; D tentatively reads TRBD1 or TRBD2 (5 bases each). CDR1 and CDR2 from the germline V gene are LGHNA and YSLEER. The CDR3 covers 14 residues. V was trimmed by 0 bases and J by 2 bases, leaving 8 bases between them. The CDR3 DNA sequence: TGCGCCAGCAGCCAAGAGAGGGGAACCTACGAGCAGTACTTC. It translates to CASSQERGTYEQYF.

This clonotype was detected ten times or more. The chain links TRBV7-2 to TRBJ2-7; 9 nucleotides align to TRBD1. Germline V gene sequence: CDR1 SGHTA, CDR2 FQGNSA. J gave up 1 base and V 1 base, and 2 bases lay outside the gene matches. The length of the CDR3 is 15 residues. CDR3 DNA: TGTGCCAGCAGCTTAGAAGGGACAGGGTCCTACGAGCAGTACTTC. Its translation is CASSLEGTGSYEQYF.

Comments on this clonotype: Since no conserved phenylalanine or tryptophan closes the CDR3, a read error is the likely cause. The chain carries TRBV20-1 and TRBJ2-5; unclear D gene. There are 11 residues in the CDR3. Trimming took 1 base from V and 5 from J, leaving 5 bases between them. Looked up from germline, CDR1 is DFQATT and CDR2 is SNEGSKA (reference sequence). The CDR3, as DNA: TGCAGTGCTAGAGTCAGGGAGACCCAGTACGTC. It encodes CSARVRETQYV.

The J gene is TRBJ1-1, the V gene TRBV29-1, with no clear D. Trimming took off 3 bases at V and 4 bases at J, with 12 bases between the two ends. Germline-derived CDR1 and CDR2 are SQVTM and ANQGSEA. This CDR3 has 13 residues. CDR3 amino acids: CSVEVKASTEAFF. In DNA, the CDR3 is TGCAGCGTTGAGGTGAAGGCGAGCACTGAAGCTTTCTTT.

This chain connects TRBV10-3 to TRBJ1-2; no reliable D call. The length of the CDR3 is 13 residues. Germline CDR1 reads ENHRY; CDR2 reads SYGVKD. The V gene lost 10 bases and the J gene lost 2 bases, with 14 bases spanning the gap. The chain's CDR3 is CASAGYSNYGYTF. CDR3 nucleotide sequence: TGTGCCAGCGCCGGGTACTCCAACTATGGCTACACCTTC.